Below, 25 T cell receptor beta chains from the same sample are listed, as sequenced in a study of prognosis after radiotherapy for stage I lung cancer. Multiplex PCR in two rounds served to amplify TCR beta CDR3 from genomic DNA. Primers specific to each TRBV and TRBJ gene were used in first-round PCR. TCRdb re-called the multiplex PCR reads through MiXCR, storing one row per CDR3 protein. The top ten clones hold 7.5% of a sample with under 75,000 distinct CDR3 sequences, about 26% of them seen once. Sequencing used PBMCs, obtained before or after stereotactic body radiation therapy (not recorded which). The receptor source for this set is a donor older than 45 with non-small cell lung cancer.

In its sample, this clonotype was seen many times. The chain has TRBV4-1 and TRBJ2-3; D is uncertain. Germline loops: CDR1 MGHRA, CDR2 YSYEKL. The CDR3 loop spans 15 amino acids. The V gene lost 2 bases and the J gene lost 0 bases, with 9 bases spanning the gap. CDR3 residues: CASSQRWESTDTQYF. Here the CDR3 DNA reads TGCGCCAGCAGCCAACGGTGGGAAAGCACAGATACGCAGTATTTT.

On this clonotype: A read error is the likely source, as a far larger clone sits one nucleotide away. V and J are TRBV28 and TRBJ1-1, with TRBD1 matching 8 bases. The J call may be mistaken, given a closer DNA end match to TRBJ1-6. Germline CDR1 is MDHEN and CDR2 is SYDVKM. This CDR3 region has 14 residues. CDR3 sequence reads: CASNGQGAYSPLHF. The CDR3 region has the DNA TGTGCCAGCAACGGACAGGGTGCTTACTCACCCCTCCACTTT.

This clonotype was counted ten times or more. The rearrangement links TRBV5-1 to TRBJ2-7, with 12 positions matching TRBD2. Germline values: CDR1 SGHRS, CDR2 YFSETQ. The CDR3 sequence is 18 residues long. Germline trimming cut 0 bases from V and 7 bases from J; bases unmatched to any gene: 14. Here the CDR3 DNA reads TGCGCCAGCAGCTTGGCGGGGGACGGGACTAGCGGGCCCGGGGAGCAGTACTTC. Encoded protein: CASSLAGDGTSGPGEQYF.

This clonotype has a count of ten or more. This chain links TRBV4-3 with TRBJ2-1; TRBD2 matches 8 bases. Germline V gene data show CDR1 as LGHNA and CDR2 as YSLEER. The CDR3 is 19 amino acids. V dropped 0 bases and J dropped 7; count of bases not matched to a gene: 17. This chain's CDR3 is CASSQDRIRGGGLRNEQFF. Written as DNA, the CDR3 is TGCGCCAGCAGCCAAGATCGGATTCGGGGCGGGGGGTTAAGAAATGAGCAGTTCTTC.

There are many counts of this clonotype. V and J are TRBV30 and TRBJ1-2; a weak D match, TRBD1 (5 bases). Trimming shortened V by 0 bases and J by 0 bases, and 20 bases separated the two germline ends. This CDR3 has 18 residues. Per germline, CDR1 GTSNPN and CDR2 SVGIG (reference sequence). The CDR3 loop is CAWSVTRVTRAANYGYTF. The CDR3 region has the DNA TGTGCCTGGAGTGTAACCCGGGTAACCAGGGCCGCTAACTATGGCTACACCTTC.

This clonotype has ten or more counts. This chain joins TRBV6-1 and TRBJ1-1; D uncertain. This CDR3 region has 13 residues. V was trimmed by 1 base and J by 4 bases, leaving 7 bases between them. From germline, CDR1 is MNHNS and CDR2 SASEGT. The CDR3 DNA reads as TGTGCCAGCAGTGAAGTCTGGGGCACTGAAGCTTTCTTT. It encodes CASSEVWGTEAFF.

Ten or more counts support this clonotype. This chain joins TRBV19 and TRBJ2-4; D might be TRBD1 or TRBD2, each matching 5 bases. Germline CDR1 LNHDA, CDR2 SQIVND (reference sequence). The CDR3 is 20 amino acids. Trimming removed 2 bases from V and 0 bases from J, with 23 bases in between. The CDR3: CASSIRGKGNNVLAKNIQYF. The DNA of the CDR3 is TGTGCCAGTAGTATACGGGGCAAGGGAAACAACGTACTAGCCAAAAACATTCAGTACTTC.

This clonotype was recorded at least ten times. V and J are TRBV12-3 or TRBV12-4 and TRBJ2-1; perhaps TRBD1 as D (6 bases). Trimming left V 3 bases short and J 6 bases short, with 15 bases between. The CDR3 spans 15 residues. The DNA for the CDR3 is TGTGCCAGCAGTTTGGGGGCAGGGAAATCCAATGAGCAGTTCTTC. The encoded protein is CASSLGAGKSNEQFF.

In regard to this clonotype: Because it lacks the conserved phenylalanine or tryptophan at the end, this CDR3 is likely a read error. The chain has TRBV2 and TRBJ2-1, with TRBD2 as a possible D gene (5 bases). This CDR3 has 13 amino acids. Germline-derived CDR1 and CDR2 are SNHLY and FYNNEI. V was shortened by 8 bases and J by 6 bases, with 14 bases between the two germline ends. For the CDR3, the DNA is TGTGCCAGCGAGGGAAGCAGTGTCAATGAGCAGTTCTTG. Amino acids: CASEGSSVNEQFL.

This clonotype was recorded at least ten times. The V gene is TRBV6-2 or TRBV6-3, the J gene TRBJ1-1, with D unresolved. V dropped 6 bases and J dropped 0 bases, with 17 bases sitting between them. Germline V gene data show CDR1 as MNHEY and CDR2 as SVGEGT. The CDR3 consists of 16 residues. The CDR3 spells CASRIGREYMNTEAFF. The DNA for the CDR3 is TGTGCCAGCAGGATTGGACGGGAGTACATGAACACTGAAGCTTTCTTT.

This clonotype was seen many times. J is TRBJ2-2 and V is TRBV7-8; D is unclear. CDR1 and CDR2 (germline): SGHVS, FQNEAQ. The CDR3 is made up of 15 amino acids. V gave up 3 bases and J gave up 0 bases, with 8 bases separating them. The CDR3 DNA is TGTGCCAGCAGCTTGGGTCGTACGAACACCGGGGAGCTGTTTTTT. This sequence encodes CASSLGRTNTGELFF.

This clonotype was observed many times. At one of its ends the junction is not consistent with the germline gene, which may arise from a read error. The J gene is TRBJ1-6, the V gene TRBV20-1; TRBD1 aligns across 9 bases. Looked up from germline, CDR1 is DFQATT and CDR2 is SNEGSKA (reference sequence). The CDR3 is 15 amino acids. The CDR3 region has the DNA TGCAGTGCTAGAGATCCTAGACAGGGGGACTCACCCCCCCACTTT. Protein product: CSARDPRQGDSPPHF.

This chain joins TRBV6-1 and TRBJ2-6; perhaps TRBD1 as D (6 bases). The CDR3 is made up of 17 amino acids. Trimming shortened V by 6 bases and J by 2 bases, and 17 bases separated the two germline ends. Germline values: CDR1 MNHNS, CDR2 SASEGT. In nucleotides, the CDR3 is TGTGCCAGCAGCCGGGACATGTGGAACGCTGGGGCCAACGTCCTGACTTTC. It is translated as CASSRDMWNAGANVLTF.

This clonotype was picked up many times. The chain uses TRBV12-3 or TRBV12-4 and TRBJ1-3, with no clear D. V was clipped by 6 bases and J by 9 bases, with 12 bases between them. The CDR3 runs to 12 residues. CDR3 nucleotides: TGTGCCAGCAGACCGGACGGTAGCACCATATATTTT. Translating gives CASRPDGSTIYF.

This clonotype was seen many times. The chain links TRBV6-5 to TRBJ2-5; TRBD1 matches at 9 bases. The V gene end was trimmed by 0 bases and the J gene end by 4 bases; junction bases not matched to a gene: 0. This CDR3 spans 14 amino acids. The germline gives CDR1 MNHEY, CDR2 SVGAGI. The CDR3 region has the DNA TGTGCCAGCAGTTACTCGGGACAGGGAGAGACCCAGTACTTC. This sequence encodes CASSYSGQGETQYF.

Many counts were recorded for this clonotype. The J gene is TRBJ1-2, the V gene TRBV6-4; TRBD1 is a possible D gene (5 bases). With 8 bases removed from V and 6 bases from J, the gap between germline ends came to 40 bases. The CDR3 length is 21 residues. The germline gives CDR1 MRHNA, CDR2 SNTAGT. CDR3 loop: CASGRGGTLVKPYPLSNGYTF. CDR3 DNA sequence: TGTGCCAGCGGGCGGGGAGGGACCTTAGTGAAACCCTACCCCCTGTCTAATGGCTACACCTTC.

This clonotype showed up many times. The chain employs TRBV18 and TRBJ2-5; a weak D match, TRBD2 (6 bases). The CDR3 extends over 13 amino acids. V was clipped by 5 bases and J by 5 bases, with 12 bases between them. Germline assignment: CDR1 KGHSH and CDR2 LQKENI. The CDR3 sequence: CASSGTRTETQYF. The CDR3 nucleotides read TGTGCCAGCTCAGGGACTCGTACGGAGACCCAGTACTTC.

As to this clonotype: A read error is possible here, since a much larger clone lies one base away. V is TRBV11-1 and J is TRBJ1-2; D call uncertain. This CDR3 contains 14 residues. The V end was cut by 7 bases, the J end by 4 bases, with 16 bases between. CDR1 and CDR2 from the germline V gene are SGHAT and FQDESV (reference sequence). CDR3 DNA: TGTGCCAGCACCCCGGCAGACACCGTCTATGGCTACACCTTC. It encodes CASTPADTVYGYTF.

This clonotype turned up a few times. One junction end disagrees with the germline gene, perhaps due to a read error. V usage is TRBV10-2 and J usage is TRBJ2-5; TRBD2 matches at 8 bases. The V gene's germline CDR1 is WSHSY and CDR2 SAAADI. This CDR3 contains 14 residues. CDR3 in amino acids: CASSPGLGVETKYF. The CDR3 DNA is TGCGCCAGCAGCCCGGGACTAGGAGTGGAGACCAAGTACTTC.

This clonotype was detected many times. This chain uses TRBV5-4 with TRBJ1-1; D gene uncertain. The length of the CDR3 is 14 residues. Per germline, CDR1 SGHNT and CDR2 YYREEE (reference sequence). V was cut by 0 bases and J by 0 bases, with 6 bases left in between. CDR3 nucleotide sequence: TGTGCCAGCAGCTTGGGAGGGTTGAACACTGAAGCTTTCTTT. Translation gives CASSLGGLNTEAFF.

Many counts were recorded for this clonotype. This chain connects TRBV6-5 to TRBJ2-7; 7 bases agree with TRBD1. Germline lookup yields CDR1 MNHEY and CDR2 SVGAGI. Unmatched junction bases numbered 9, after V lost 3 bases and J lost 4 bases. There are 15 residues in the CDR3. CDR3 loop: CASSYGDRWIYEQYF. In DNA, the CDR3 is TGTGCCAGCAGTTATGGGGACAGATGGATTTACGAGCAGTACTTC.

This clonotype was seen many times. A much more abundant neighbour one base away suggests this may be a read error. This CDR3 is CASGPGTSTGELFF. In nucleotides, the CDR3 is TGCGCCAGCGGCCCCGGGACCTCGACCGGGGAGCTGTTTTTT. The J gene is TRBJ2-2, the V gene TRBV5-1; D tentatively fits TRBD1 or TRBD2 (5 bases each). Trimming cost V 7 bases and J 5 bases, with 15 bases left between them. The CDR3 spans 14 residues. Germline V gives CDR1 SGHRS, CDR2 YFSETQ.

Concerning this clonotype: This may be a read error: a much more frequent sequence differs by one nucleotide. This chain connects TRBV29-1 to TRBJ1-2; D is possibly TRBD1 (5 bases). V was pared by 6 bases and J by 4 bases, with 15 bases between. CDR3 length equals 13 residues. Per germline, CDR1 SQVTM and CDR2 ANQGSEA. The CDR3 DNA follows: TGCAGCGTGACATGGGACGGCTCCTATGGCTACACCTTC. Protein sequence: CSVTWDGSYGYTF.

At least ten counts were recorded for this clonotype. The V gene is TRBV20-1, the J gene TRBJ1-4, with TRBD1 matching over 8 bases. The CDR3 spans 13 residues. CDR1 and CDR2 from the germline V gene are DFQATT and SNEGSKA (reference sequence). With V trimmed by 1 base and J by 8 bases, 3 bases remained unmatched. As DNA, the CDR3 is TGCAGTGCTAGAGCGGGACAGGTGGAAAAACTGTTTTTT. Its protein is CSARAGQVEKLFF.

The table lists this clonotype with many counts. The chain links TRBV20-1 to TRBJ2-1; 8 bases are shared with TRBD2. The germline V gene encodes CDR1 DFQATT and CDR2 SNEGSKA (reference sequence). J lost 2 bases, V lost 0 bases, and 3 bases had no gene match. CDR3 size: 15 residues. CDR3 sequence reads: CSARDGRGAYNEQFF. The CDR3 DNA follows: TGCAGTGCTAGAGATGGGCGGGGGGCCTACAATGAGCAGTTCTTC.